This TCR beta chain was identified during a study of T-cell memory formation after mild COVID-19. Study as a whole: TCR clusters showed largely donor specificity.

General study results and limits: Chiefly within CM and EM were the contracting CD4+ clones; CD8+ ones were within EMRA. A subset of responding clones appeared in pre-infection memory, suggesting cross-reactive memory joined.

Notes on this clonotype: The antigen remains unidentified.

Constant-segment primers served in 5'RACE that generated TCR alpha and TCR beta cDNA libraries bearing sample barcodes and UMIs. TCRdb passed the 5' RACE reads through MiXCR, listing each CDR3 protein once. The sample consists of 450,000 to 700,000 distinct CDR3 sequences, roughly 17% of them appearing once. Trimming removed 0 bases at V and 3 bases at J, with 16 bases between. The CDR3 sequence is 16 residues long. Germline assignment: CDR1 SGHRS and CDR2 YFSETQ. The gene calls are TRBV5-1 and TRBJ2-7, with D unresolved. Input material: PBMCs or a T cell subset sorted from them (not recorded which). The sequence was collected from an adult woman who had mild COVID-19 (a few samples of this study predate the infection). Cell type and time point are not known. CDR3 bases: TGCGCCAGCAGCTTGGGGTCCCGTGGTGGTCGCTACGAGCAGTACTTC. It yields the protein CASSLGSRGGRYEQYF.